One sample yielded the 5 T cell receptor beta chains listed below, sequenced in a study of Graves' ophthalmopathy and Graves' hyperthyroidism. CDR3 regions of TCR beta were amplified from RNA transcripts. In the first round, RT-PCR was carried out with HTBI primers, and a multiplex PCR formed the second round. TCRdb fed the multiplex PCR reads into MiXCR, producing one record per CDR3 protein. This repertoire shows some 360,000 distinct CDR3 sequences, 17% found once; its top ten account for roughly 2.4%. Sample: peripheral blood. The receptor source for this set is an adult woman with stable Graves' hyperthyroidism.

This clonotype was seen at least ten times. CDR3 protein: CASSQVQGSTEAFF. In DNA form, the CDR3 reads TGTGCCAGCAGCCAAGTACAGGGGAGCACTGAAGCTTTCTTT. The chain links TRBV14 to TRBJ1-1; 7 positions agree with TRBD1. Germline CDR1 and CDR2: SGHDN and FVKESK. J lost 4 bases, V lost 1 base, and 3 bases had no gene match. CDR3 length equals 14 residues.

This clonotype has ten or more counts. This rearrangement joins TRBV9 to TRBJ2-7, with TRBD2 identical over 7 bases. V dropped 3 bases and J dropped 4; count of bases not matched to a gene: 4. The CDR3 length is 13 residues. CDR1 and CDR2 from the germline V gene are SGDLS and YYNGEE. The CDR3 DNA follows: TGTGCCAGCAGCGCCCTCGGGGGGTACGAGCAGTACTTC. Protein: CASSALGGYEQYF.

This clonotype has only a few counts. The chain carries TRBV20-1 and TRBJ2-2, with TRBD2 matching 7 bases. Per germline, CDR1 DFQATT and CDR2 SNEGSKA (reference sequence). This CDR3 is built from 16 residues. The V and J ends lost 2 bases and 3 bases, in that order; junction bases with no gene match: 9. The CDR3 region is CSARRERGGYTGELFF. DNA for the CDR3: TGCAGTGCTAGAAGGGAGCGGGGCGGGTACACCGGGGAGCTGTTTTTT.

This clonotype was counted only a few times. The chain uses TRBV6-9 and TRBJ1-6; D ambiguous. This CDR3 contains 15 residues. Trimming left V 4 bases short and J 7 bases short, with 14 bases between. CDR1 MNHGY and CDR2 SVAAGI come from the germline V gene. CDR3 sequence: CASSFRRERNSPLHF. CDR3 nucleotides: TGTGCCAGCAGTTTCCGACGGGAAAGAAATTCACCCCTCCACTTT.

This clonotype was counted many times. J is TRBJ2-5 and V is TRBV19; tentatively, D is TRBD1 (6 bases). The germline V and J ends were trimmed by 3 bases and 1 base, with 9 bases remaining between them. The CDR3 is made up of 14 amino acids. The germline V gene encodes CDR1 LNHDA and CDR2 SQIVND (reference sequence). CDR3 nucleotides: TGTGCCAGTAGTATTAGGGGGACCCAAGAGACCCAGTACTTC. Translation: CASSIRGTQETQYF.